This T cell receptor beta chain stems from a study of OX40 agonist ivuxolimab in advanced cancers. Study findings and constraints: Partial responders at 0.1-3.0 mg/kg showed near-lowest clonal expansion.

This CDR3 has 16 residues. Germline lookup yields CDR1 SGDLS and CDR2 YYNGEE. Trimming removed 3 bases from V and 0 bases from J, with 10 bases in between. To note about this clone: The antigen is unknown.

Libraries were prepared by immunoSEQ multiplex PCR; TCRdb keeps only in-frame clonotypes and omits some of them. The table lists approximately 77,000 clones, more than 80% of them singletons. The material was CD4+ or CD8+ T cells sorted from blood, obtained in a trial of the OX40 agonist ivuxolimab. The J gene is TRBJ2-6, the V gene TRBV9, with D unclear. The source of this sequence is an adult with an advanced solid tumor such as melanoma, head and neck, liver or kidney cancer. The CDR3 protein is CASSAGVYSGANVLTF. The DNA for the CDR3 is TGTGCCAGCAGCGCGGGCGTCTACTCTGGGGCCAACGTCCTGACTTTC.